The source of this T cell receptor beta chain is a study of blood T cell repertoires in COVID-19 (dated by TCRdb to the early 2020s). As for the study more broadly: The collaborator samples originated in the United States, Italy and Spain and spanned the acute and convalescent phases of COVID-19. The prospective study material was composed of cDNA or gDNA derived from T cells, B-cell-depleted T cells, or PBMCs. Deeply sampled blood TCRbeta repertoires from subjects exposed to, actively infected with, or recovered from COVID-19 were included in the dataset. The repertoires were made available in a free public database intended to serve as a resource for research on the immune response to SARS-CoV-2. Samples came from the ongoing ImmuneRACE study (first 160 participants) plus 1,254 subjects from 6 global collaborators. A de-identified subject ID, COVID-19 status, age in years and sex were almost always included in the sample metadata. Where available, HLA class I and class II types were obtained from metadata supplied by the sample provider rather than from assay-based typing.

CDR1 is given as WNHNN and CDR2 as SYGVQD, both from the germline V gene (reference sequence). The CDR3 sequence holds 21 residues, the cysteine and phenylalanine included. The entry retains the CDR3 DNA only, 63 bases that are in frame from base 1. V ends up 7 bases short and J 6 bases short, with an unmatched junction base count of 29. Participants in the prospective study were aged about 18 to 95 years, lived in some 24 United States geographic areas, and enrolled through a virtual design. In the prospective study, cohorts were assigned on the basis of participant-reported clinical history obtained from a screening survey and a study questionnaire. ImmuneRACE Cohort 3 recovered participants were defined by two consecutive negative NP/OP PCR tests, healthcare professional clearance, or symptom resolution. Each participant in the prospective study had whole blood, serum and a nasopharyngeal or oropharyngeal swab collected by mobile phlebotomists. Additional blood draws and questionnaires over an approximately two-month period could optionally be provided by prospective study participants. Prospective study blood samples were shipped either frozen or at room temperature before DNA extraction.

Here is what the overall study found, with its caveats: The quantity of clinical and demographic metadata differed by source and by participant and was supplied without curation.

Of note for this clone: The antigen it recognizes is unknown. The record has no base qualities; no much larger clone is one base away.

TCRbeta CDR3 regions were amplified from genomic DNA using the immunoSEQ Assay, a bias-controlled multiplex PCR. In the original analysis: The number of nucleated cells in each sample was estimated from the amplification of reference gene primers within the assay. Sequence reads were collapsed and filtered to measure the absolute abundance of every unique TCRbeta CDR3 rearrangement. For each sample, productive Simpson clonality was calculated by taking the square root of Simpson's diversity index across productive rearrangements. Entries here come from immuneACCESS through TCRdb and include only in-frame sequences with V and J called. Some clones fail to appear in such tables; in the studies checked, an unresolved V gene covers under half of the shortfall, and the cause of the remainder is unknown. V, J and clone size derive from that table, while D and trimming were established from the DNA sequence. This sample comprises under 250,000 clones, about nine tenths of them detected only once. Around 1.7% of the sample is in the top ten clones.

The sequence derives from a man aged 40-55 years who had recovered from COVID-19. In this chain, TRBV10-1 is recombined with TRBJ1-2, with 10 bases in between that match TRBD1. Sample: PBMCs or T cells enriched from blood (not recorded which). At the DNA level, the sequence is TGCGCCAGCACCCTCCCTTGGGGGACAGGGGCTCCTTGCCGCTTGGACGATGGCTACACCTTC. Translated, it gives CASTLPWGTGAPCRLDDGYTF.